A selection of T cell receptor beta chains follows, all from one sample in a study of T cells in Graves' hyperthyroidism and ophthalmopathy. TCRdb re-called the multiplex PCR reads with MiXCR, one entry per CDR3 protein. This table has around 500,000 distinct CDR3 sequences, less than 15% appearing once. Sequenced: blood. The receptors come from a woman aged 40 to 55 with Graves' hyperthyroidism. The CDR3 runs from the conserved cysteine through the conserved F or W.

j_call v_call cdr3_aa
TRBJ2-5 TRBV7-9 CASSLALAGVETQYF
TRBJ2-2 TRBV9 CASSVDVPLNTGELFF
TRBJ2-3 TRBV4-1 CASSQYSGRQRPDTQYF
TRBJ2-7 TRBV7-9 CASSLTQGASGEQYF
TRBJ1-1 TRBV12-3/TRBV12-4 CASRQGIGAEAFF
TRBJ2-2 TRBV12-3/TRBV12-4 CASSLVYSGKVGELFF
TRBJ1-1 TRBV12-3/TRBV12-4 CASSWGHNTEAFF
TRBJ2-7 TRBV28 CASSFAGPTYEQYF
TRBJ2-6 TRBV5-1 CASGFLAGEDSGANVLTF
TRBJ2-7 TRBV5-1 CASRTGTGAYEQYF
TRBJ2-2 TRBV2 CASSLLGNLAGVTGELFF
TRBJ2-3 TRBV18 CASSPIGGPDTQYF
TRBJ1-2 TRBV18 CASSPRGGDGYTF
TRBJ1-4 TRBV9 CASSVEALNEKLFF
TRBJ2-3 TRBV12-3/TRBV12-4 CASRLTSGVADTQYF
TRBJ1-5 TRBV12-3/TRBV12-4 CASSPQGFGWNQPQHF
TRBJ2-7 TRBV7-6 CASSLALAGSSYEQYF
TRBJ1-1 TRBV24-1 CATRTGDTTEAFF
TRBJ2-7 TRBV12-3/TRBV12-4 CASSPGQGSLHEQYF
TRBJ1-2 TRBV2 CASSAGRVNYGYTF
TRBJ2-1 TRBV15 CATSRERREKSNEQFF
TRBJ2-1 TRBV7-9 CASSSPTAFGINEQFF
TRBJ2-3 TRBV20-1 CSARGSSGTSDTQYF
TRBJ2-7 TRBV9 CASSVDDGRQYGEQYF
TRBJ2-3 TRBV3-1 CASSRRTGGTDTQYF
TRBJ1-5 TRBV7-9 CASSLGGTGEWPQHF
TRBJ2-1 TRBV3-1 CASSQGTGSNEQFF
TRBJ2-4 TRBV18 CASSPTSGIAKNIQYF
TRBJ1-4 TRBV15 CATRRQGYEKLFF
TRBJ1-2 TRBV5-1 CASSLSTGGLDGYTF
TRBJ1-3 TRBV6-2/TRBV6-3 CASSGQGAAGNTIYF
TRBJ2-1 TRBV20-1 CSAARFAGRGNEQFF
TRBJ2-1 TRBV12-3/TRBV12-4 CASSFFSGDNEQFF
TRBJ1-1 TRBV7-8 CASSLAHMNTEAFF
TRBJ2-5 TRBV29-1 CSVAATSGETQYF
TRBJ1-4 TRBV7-9 CASSATGGAKDEKLFF
TRBJ1-1 TRBV5-1 CASSPVVDTEAFF
TRBJ2-7 TRBV27 CASSSGQGIGNEQYF